This T cell receptor beta chain was obtained from a study of T cell responses to AZD1222 COVID-19 vaccine. Findings and limits, study-wide: Across the whole spike, CD4 TCRs peaked at regions 160-218 and 743-854.

The V gene end was trimmed by 3 bases and the J gene end by 5 bases; junction bases not matched to a gene: 3. The germline gives CDR1 DFQATT, CDR2 SNEGSKA (reference sequence). CDR3 length: 12 residues. A remark on this clone: The antigen remains unidentified.

Using immunoSEQ multiplex PCR, the repertoire was profiled, and TCRdb retains in-frame clones only, with some absent. The profile shows 110,000 to 150,000 clones, approximately 93% of them singletons. The receptor comes from an adult who had recovered from COVID-19. The chain joins TRBV20-1 to TRBJ1-2, with TRBD1 matching over 7 bases. The input for sequencing was peripheral blood, taken after recovery from COVID-19. The CDR3 loop is CSASEGAYGYTF. The CDR3 region has the DNA TGCAGTGCTAGTGAGGGGGCTTATGGCTACACCTTC.